Listed below are T cell receptor beta chains from one sample, sequenced in a study of shared clonotypes between healthy human individuals. The method was immunoSEQ multiplex PCR; TCRdb's version includes in-frame clones alone and lacks a portion of them. This repertoire shows about 2,200,000 clones, approximately 94% found once; its top ten account for around 1.7%. The sequencing sample was made of naive CD8+ T cells from PBMCs. The receptor source for this set is a man aged 18 to 30 in good health. Some clones in this sample may be carry-over from other donors' samples. Each CDR3 is given with its conserved first and last residue. A D gene is named only where the DNA matches it firmly. The size field is filled for only some rows; it gives once, few, many or a size class.

TGCGCCAGCAGTTGGACGGGCGGGAGGGCCTACGAGCAGTACTTC,CASSWTGGRAYEQYF,.,TRBD2,TRBJ2-7,15,TRBV5-1
TGCAGCGTTGAAGATCCGGATCGGGCGGTGAACACCGGGGAGCTGTTTTTT,CSVEDPDRAVNTGELFF,once,.,TRBJ2-2,17,TRBV29-1
TGTGCCAGCAGCTTCACCAGGCAAGCCGGGGAGCTGTTTTTT,CASSFTRQAGELFF,.,.,TRBJ2-2,14,TRBV9
TGTGCCAGCACCAACTGGGCAGGGTCGGGCAATGAGCAGTTCTTC,CASTNWAGSGNEQFF,.,.,TRBJ2-1,15,TRBV27
TGTGCCATCAGTGAATCCCGGACAGGTGCGCGCACTGAAGCTTTCTTT,CAISESRTGARTEAFF,.,TRBD1,TRBJ1-1,16,TRBV10-3
TGTGCCAGTAGTACCCGACTAGCGGATTACAATGAGCAGTTCTTC,CASSTRLADYNEQFF,.,TRBD2,TRBJ2-1,15,TRBV19
TGTGCCACCAGCTGGAAGACCGGGACAGAAGAAGCTTTCTTT,CATSWKTGTEEAFF,.,TRBD1,TRBJ1-1,14,TRBV15
TGTGCCAGCACTACCTGGACAGACGACCAAGAGACCCAGTACTTC,CASTTWTDDQETQYF,.,.,TRBJ2-5,15,TRBV27
TGTGCCAGCAGTTCCACGAATCCGACCCCCTTTGGGTACAATGAGCAGTTCTTC,CASSSTNPTPFGYNEQFF,.,.,TRBJ2-1,18,TRBV7-9
TGTGCCAGCAGCCCCGGACTAGCGGGATCGTACGAGCAGTACTTC,CASSPGLAGSYEQYF,few,TRBD2,TRBJ2-7,15,TRBV9
TGTGCCAGCAGTTCCAGGGGCCCTGGTGCCCTGGGAAACACCATATATTTT,CASSSRGPGALGNTIYF,.,.,TRBJ1-3,17,TRBV27
TGTGCCAGCAGTCGCCCGTTAAGACAGGGGCGGAGTGAAGCTTTCTTT,CASSRPLRQGRSEAFF,.,TRBD1,TRBJ1-1,16,TRBV27
TGCAGCGCCCCCGTCCCGACAGGGCGGGGTGAAGCTTTCTTT,CSAPVPTGRGEAFF,few,TRBD1,TRBJ1-1,14,TRBV29-1
TGTGCCAGCAGTTCACAGGGGGGATGGAACACTGAAGCTTTCTTT,CASSSQGGWNTEAFF,.,TRBD1,TRBJ1-1,15,TRBV27
TGTGCCAGTAGTATTTACGGCGGTAGCTCCTACAATGAGCAGTTCTTC,CASSIYGGSSYNEQFF,.,.,TRBJ2-1,16,TRBV19
TGTGCCAGCAGTGATTATATGGGACTAGCGGGTGCCTACGAGCAGTACTTC,CASSDYMGLAGAYEQYF,.,TRBD2,TRBJ2-7,17,TRBV2
TGTGCCAGCAGTTACGGTACAGGGGCGGGACTTGGCTACACCTTC,CASSYGTGAGLGYTF,.,TRBD1,TRBJ1-2,15,TRBV6-6
TGTGCCAGCAGTGAATCCGGCGGAACTCAGCCCCAGCATTTT,CASSESGGTQPQHF,.,.,TRBJ1-5,14,TRBV6-1
TGCGCCAGCAGTCTCAGCGGGAGGGTATACGAGCAGTACTTC,CASSLSGRVYEQYF,.,TRBD2,TRBJ2-7,14,TRBV10-2
TGTGCCAGCAGTCCGACTAGCGGGTACGAGCAGTACTTC,CASSPTSGYEQYF,.,TRBD2,TRBJ2-7,13,TRBV27
TGTGCCAGCAGCGGGAGACAGGGATACTATGGCTACACCTTC,CASSGRQGYYGYTF,once,TRBD1,TRBJ1-2,14,TRBV5-4
TGTGCCAGTAGGACAGGGAGGAACACTGAAGCTTTCTTT,CASRTGRNTEAFF,.,TRBD1,TRBJ1-1,13,TRBV19
TGTGCCAGCAGCTTAGGGGCGGATGGCTACACCTTC,CASSLGADGYTF,.,.,TRBJ1-2,12,TRBV7-9
TGTGCCAGCAGCCAGATAACTGGGCAGAAGCAGTACTTC,CASSQITGQKQYF,.,.,TRBJ2-7,13,TRBV14
TGTGCCAGCAGTGAAGGGACAAGGAACACTGAAGCTTTCTTT,CASSEGTRNTEAFF,.,.,TRBJ1-1,14,TRBV2